This T cell receptor (beta chain) was captured by sequencing in a study of blood T cells in healthy people across ages. On the study more broadly: Capture via template switching afforded approximately one barcoded beta molecule per two T cells. Points from the study as a whole: TCR beta diversity per million T cells fell roughly linearly with age.

Worth noting for this clonotype: What it binds is unknown.

Primers used in a second PCR of about 7 to 12 cycles were a sample-barcoded 5' primer and a J-beta primer mix. Each cDNA was tagged by a template-switch adaptor containing 12 random nucleotides. Per-sample output comprised a minimum of 2.5 million paired-end reads containing CDR3. One entry per CDR3 protein results from TCRdb running MiXCR on the 5' RACE reads. The sample lists 750,000 to 950,000 distinct CDR3 sequences; about 53% were seen once. Germline trimming cut 5 bases from V and 4 bases from J; bases unmatched to any gene: 7. The CDR3 extends over 15 amino acids. Germline V gene sequence: CDR1 MDHEN, CDR2 SYDVKM.

The receptor comes from a man at least 80 years old in good health. The sequenced sample was blood. This chain links TRBV28 with TRBJ2-1; 8 bases are a match to TRBD1. The CDR3 loop is CASSTGTGFYNEQFF. The DNA for the CDR3 is TGTGCCAGCAGTACCGGGACAGGATTTTACAATGAGCAGTTCTTC.